Given below is one T cell receptor beta chain in context. The sample belongs to a study of control samples from healthy donors and cancer patients. Sequencing used immunoSEQ multiplex PCR; TCRdb keeps in-frame clones, though not all of them. The sample gives approximately 58,000 clones, approximately 89% of which show up once; roughly an eighth is in the top ten. The CDR3 has 13 residues. Germline CDR1 SGDLS, CDR2 YYNGEE. V gave up 4 bases and J gave up 0 bases, with 7 bases separating them. Input material: PBMCs. This chain connects TRBV9 to TRBJ1-1, with D possibly TRBD1 on 5 matching bases. The TCR originated in a woman aged 55-70 years with lung cancer. CDR3 amino acids: CASSWGMNTEAFF. DNA for the CDR3: TGTGCCAGCAGCTGGGGGATGAACACTGAAGCTTTCTTT.